A single T cell receptor beta chain is shown here with its context. Antigen unknown. Sequenced by immunoSEQ multiplex PCR; TCRdb stores in-frame clones only, minus some. This repertoire shows 900 or so clones, around 93% found once; its top ten account for more than 3%. These data are taken from a study of chemoradiotherapy in HPV16-positive cancers. Findings of the study overall: In HPV16-positive patients, HPV-responsive T-cell expansion tracked better recurrence-free survival. Functional assays defining HPV-specific T cells used only a couple of HPV16-positive patients.

CDR1 MRHNA and CDR2 SNTAGT come from the germline V gene. Deletions cut 5 bases from V and 1 base from J, with 8 bases between. The CDR3 has 13 residues. This receptor was taken from a human donor with HPV-associated anogenital cancer. The genes are TRBV6-4 and TRBJ1-1; D uncertain. Here the sequenced sample was tumor tissue, taken from a patient who underwent chemoradiotherapy. CDR3 coding DNA: TGTGCCAGCAGTTATGAACCGAACACTGAAGCTTTCTTT. Residues: CASSYEPNTEAFF.